This T cell receptor (beta chain) was retrieved from a study of blood T cells in healthy people across ages. Study findings and constraints: Across the age range, TCR beta diversity per million T cells fell in a roughly linear way. More naive CD4+ cells and higher diversity were found in long-lived than in aged donors.

This clonotype occurred a few times. What it binds is not known. In each sample, at least 6.5 million PBMCs were isolated. The V end was cut by 0 bases, the J end by 1 base, with 9 bases between. The CDR3 length is 15 residues. CDR1 is SEHNR, CDR2 FQNEAQ, per germline (reference sequence). Primers used in a second PCR of about 6 to 11 cycles were a sample-barcoded 5' primer and a J-beta primer mix. In TCRdb, the 5' RACE reads were re-called with MiXCR into one record per CDR3 protein. The sample contains hundreds of thousands of distinct CDR3 sequences, 45% to 70% of which appear only once. The sequence was collected from a man aged 35 to 55 in good health. Sequencing used blood. The J gene is TRBJ1-1, the V gene TRBV7-9; a weak D match, TRBD1 (6 bases). The CDR3 DNA follows: TGTGCCAGCAGCTTAGCCCAGACAGGGAACACTGAAGCTTTCTTT. This codes for CASSLAQTGNTEAFF.